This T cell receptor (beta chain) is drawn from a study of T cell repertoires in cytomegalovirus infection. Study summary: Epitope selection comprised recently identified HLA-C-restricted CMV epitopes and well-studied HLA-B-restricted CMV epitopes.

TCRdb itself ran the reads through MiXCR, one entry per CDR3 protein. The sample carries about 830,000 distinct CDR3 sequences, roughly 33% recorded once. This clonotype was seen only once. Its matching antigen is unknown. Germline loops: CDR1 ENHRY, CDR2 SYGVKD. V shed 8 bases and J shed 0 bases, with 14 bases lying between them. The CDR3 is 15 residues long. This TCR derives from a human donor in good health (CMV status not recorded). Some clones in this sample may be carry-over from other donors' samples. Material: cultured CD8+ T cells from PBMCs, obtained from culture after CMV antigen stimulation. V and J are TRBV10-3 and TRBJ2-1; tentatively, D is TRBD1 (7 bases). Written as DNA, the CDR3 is TGTGCCATCTCAGGGGGGACGAGCTCCTACAATGAGCAGTTCTTC. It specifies CAISGGTSSYNEQFF.